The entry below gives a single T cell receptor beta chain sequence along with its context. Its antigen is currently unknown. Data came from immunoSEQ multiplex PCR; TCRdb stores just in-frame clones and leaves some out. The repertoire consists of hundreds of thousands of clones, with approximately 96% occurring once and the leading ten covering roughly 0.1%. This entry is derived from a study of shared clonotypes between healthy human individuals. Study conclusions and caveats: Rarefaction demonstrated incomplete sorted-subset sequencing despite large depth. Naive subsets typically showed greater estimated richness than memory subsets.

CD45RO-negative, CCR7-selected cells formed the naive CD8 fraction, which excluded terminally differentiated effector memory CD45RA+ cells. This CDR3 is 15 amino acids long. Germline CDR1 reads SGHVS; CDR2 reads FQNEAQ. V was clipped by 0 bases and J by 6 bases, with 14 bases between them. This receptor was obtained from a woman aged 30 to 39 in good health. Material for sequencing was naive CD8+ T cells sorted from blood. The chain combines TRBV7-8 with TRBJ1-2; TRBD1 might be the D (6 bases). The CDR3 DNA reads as TGTGCCAGCAGCTTAGCCGCTGCGGGGGGCAATGGCTACACCTTC. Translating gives CASSLAAAGGNGYTF. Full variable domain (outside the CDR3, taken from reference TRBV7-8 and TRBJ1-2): GAGVSQSPRYKVAKRGQDVALRCDPISGHVSLFWYQQALGQGPEFLTYFQNEAQLDKSGLPSDRFFAERPEGSVSTLKIQRTQQEDSAVYLCASSLAAAGGNGYTFGSGTRLTVV.